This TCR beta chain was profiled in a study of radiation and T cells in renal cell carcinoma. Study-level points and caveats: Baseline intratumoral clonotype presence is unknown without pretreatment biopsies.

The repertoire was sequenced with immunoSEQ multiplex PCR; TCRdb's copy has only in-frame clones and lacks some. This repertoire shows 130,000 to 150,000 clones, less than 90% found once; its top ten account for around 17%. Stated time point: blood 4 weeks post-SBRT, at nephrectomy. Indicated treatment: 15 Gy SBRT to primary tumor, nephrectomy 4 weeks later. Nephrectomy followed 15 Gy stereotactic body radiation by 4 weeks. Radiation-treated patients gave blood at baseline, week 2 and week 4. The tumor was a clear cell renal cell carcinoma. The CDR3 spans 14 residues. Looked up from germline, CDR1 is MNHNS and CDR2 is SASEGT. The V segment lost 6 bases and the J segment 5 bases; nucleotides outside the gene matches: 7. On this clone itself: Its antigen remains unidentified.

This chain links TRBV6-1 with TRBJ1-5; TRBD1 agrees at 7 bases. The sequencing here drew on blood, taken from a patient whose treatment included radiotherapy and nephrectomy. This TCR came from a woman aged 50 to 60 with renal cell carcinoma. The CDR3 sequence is CASRGGQGDQPQHF. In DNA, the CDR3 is TGTGCCAGCAGGGGGGGGCAGGGGGATCAGCCCCAGCATTTT.